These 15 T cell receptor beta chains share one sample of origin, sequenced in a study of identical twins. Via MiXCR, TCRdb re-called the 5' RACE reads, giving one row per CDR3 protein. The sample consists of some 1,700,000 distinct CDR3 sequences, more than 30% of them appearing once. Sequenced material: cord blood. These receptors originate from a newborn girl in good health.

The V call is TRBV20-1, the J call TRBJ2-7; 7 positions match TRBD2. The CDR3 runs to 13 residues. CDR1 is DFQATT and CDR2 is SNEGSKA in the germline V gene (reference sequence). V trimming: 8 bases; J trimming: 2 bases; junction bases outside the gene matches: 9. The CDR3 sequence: CSSTSVVAYEQYF. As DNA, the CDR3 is TGCAGTTCCACTAGCGTGGTTGCCTACGAGCAGTACTTC.

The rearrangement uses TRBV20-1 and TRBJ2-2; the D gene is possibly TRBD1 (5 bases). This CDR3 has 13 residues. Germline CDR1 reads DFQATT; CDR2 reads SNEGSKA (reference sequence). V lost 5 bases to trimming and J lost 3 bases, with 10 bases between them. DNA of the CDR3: TGCAGTGCTGGGTCAGGGTACACCGGGGAGCTGTTTTTT. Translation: CSAGSGYTGELFF.

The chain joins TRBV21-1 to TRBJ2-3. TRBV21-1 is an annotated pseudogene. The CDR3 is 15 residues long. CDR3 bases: TGTGCCAGCAGCAAAAGGTTTGGCCGCACAGATACGCAGTATTTT. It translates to CASSKRFGRTDTQYF.

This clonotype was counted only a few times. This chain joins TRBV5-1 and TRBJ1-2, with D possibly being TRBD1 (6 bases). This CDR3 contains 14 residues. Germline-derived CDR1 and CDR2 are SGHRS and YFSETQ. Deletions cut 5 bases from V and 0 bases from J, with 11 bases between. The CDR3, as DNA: TGCGCCAGCAGAGAGCAGGGGCCTAACTATGGCTACACCTTC. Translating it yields CASREQGPNYGYTF.

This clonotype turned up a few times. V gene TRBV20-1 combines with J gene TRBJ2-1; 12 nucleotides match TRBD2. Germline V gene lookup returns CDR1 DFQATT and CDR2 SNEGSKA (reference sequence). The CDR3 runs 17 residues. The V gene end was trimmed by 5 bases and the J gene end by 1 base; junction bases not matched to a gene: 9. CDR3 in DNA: TGCAGTGCTGGGACTAGCGGGCGGGAAAAGTCCTACAATGAGCAGTTCTTC. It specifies CSAGTSGREKSYNEQFF.

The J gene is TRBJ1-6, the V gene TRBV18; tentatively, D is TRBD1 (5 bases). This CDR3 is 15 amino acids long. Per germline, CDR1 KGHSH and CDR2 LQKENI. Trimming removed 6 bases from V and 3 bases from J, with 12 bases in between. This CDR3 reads CASSPGTDYNSPLHF. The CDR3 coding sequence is TGTGCCAGCTCCCCCGGGACCGACTATAATTCACCCCTCCACTTT. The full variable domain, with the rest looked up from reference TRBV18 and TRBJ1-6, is NAGVMQNPRHLVRRRGQEARLRCSPMKGHSHVYWYRQLPEEGLKFMVYLQKENIIDESGMPKERFSAEFPKEGPSILRIQQVVRGDSAAYFCASSPGTDYNSPLHFGNGTRLTVT.

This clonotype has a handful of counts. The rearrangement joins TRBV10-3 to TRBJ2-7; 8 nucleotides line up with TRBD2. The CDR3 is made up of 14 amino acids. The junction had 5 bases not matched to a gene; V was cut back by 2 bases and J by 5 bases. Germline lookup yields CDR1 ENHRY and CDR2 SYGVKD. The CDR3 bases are TGTGCCATCAGTGAGCCAATAGCGGGGAACGAGCAGTACTTC. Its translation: CAISEPIAGNEQYF.

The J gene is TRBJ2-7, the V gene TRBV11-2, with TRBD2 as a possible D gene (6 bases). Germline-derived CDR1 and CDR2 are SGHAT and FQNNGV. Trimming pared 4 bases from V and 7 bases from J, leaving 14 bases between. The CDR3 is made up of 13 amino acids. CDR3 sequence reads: CASSSRLDNEQYF. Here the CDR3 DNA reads TGTGCCAGCAGCTCAAGACTAGACAATGAGCAGTACTTC.

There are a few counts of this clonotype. The CDR3 here is CASSLYSGTGSYEQYF. The CDR3 DNA follows: TGTGCCAGCAGTTTATACTCGGGGACAGGTTCCTACGAGCAGTACTTC. This chain uses TRBV27 with TRBJ2-7; 8 nucleotides agree with TRBD1. Germline values: CDR1 MNHEY, CDR2 SMNVEV (reference sequence). V lost 1 base and J lost 1; bases outside the gene matches: 6. The CDR3 is 16 residues long.

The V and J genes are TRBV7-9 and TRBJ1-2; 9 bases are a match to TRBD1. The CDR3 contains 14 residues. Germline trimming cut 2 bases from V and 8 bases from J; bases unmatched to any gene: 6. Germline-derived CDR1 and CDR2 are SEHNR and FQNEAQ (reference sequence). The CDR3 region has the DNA TGTGCCAGCAGCTTAAACCGGGACAGGGAAGGCTACACCTTC. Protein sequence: CASSLNRDREGYTF.

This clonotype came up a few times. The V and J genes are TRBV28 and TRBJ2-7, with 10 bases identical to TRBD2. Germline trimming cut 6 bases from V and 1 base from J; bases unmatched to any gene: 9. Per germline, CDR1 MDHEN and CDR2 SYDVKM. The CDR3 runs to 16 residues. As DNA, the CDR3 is TGTGCCAGCAGCTTAACTTGGACTAGCGGTTCCTACGAGCAGTACTTC. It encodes CASSLTWTSGSYEQYF.

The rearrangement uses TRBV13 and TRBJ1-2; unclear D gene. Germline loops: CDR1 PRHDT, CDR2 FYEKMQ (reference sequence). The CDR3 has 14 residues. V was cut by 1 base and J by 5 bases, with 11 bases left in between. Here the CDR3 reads CASSLVRVSYGYTF. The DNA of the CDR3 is TGTGCCAGCAGCTTAGTGCGCGTCTCATATGGCTACACCTTC. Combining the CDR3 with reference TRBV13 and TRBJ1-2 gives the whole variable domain AAGVIQSPRHLIKEKRETATLKCYPIPRHDTVYWYQQGPGQDPQFLISFYEKMQSDKGSIPDRFSAQQFSDYHSELNMSSLELGDSALYFCASSLVRVSYGYTFGSGTRLTVV.

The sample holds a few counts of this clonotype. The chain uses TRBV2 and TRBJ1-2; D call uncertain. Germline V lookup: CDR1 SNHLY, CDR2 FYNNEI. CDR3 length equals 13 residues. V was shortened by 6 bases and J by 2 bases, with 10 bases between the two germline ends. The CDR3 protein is CASRHRENYGYTF. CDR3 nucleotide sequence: TGTGCCAGCAGGCACAGAGAAAACTATGGCTACACCTTC.

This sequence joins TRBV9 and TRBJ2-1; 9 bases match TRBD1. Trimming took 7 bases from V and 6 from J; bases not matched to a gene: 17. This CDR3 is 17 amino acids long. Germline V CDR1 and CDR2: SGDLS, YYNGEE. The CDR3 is CASGTILGQGSPNEQFF. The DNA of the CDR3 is TGTGCCAGCGGAACTATACTGGGACAGGGAAGCCCCAATGAGCAGTTCTTC.

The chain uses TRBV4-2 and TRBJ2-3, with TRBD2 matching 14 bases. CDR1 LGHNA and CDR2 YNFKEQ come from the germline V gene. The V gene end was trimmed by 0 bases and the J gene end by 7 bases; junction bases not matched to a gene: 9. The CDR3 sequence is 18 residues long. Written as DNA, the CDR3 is TGTGCCAGCAGCCAAGATGGACTAGCGGGGGGCCTAACTTATACGCAGTATTTT. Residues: CASSQDGLAGGLTYTQYF.